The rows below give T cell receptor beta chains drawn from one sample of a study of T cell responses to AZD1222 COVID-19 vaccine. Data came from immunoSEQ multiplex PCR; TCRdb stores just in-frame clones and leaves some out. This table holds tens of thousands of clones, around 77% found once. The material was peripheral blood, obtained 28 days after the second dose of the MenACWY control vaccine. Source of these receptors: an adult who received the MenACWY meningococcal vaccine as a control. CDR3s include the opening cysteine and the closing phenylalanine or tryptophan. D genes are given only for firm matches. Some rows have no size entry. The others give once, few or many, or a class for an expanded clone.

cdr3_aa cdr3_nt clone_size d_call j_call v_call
CSVEVGLAGFSYEQYF TGCAGCGTTGAAGTAGGACTAGCGGGGTTCTCCTACGAGCAGTACTTC once TRBD2 TRBJ2-7 TRBV29-1
CSASSGSGYTF TGCAGTGCTAGCTCGGGGTCTGGCTACACCTTC many NA TRBJ1-2 TRBV20-1
CASSKWTVGQFF TGTGCCAGCAGTAAATGGACAGTAGGGCAGTTCTTC NA NA TRBJ2-1 TRBV6-6
CAINQQGAPYGYTF TGTGCCATCAACCAACAGGGGGCTCCTTATGGCTACACCTTC NA TRBD1 TRBJ1-2 TRBV10-3
CASSIGQNTEAFF TGTGCCAGTAGTATTGGACAGAACACTGAAGCTTTCTTT NA NA TRBJ1-1 TRBV19
CSVVRGTGGSYEQYF TGCAGCGTTGTGCGTGGGACAGGGGGCTCCTACGAGCAGTACTTC NA TRBD1 TRBJ2-7 TRBV29-1
CASSPRGLGGAQETQYF TGTGCCAGCAGCCCTAGGGGTTTGGGAGGGGCTCAAGAGACCCAGTACTTC NA TRBD2 TRBJ2-5 TRBV13
CAWSGTGNSNQPQHF TGTGCCTGGAGTGGCACAGGTAATAGCAATCAGCCCCAGCATTTT NA NA TRBJ1-5 TRBV30
CASYRGNTEAFF TGTGCCAGCTACAGGGGGAACACTGAAGCTTTCTTT NA TRBD1 TRBJ1-1 TRBV6-5
CASSAHARSSGANVLTF TGTGCCAGCAGTGCCCATGCTAGAAGCTCTGGGGCCAACGTCCTGACTTTC NA NA TRBJ2-6 TRBV6-1
CSGRLATNEQFF TGCAGCGGGAGACTAGCGACAAATGAGCAGTTCTTC NA TRBD2 TRBJ2-1 TRBV29-1
CASIDRTSGGVSTDTQYF TGTGCCAGCATCGATCGGACTAGCGGGGGGGTCAGCACAGATACGCAGTATTTT NA TRBD2 TRBJ2-3 TRBV7-8
CASSYSFRTVNTEAFF TGTGCCAGCAGTTACTCGTTCAGGACAGTGAACACTGAAGCTTTCTTT NA NA TRBJ1-1 TRBV6-5
CASSLAGTNIQYF TGTGCCAGCAGCTTGGCTGGTACTAACATTCAGTACTTC NA NA TRBJ2-4 TRBV5-8
CASSIEIGTTYNEQFF TGTGCCAGTAGTATAGAAATCGGGACTACCTACAATGAGCAGTTCTTC NA TRBD2 TRBJ2-1 TRBV19
CASSLVGPNSPLHF TGTGCCAGCAGCTTGGTGGGGCCAAATTCACCCCTCCACTTT NA NA TRBJ1-6 TRBV5-4
CASRKAASRTYGYTF TGTGCCAGCAGAAAGGCCGCCAGTCGGACCTATGGCTACACCTTC NA NA TRBJ1-2 TRBV2
CASRFEHTKGGGYTF TGTGCCAGCAGGTTTGAACACACAAAAGGGGGTGGCTACACCTTC NA NA TRBJ1-2 TRBV6-5
CASTNTGVSDTQYF TGTGCCAGCACCAACACAGGGGTGTCAGATACGCAGTATTTT NA TRBD1 TRBJ2-3 TRBV6-5
CASSQGWHNSPLHF TGTGCCAGCAGCCAGGGTTGGCACAATTCACCCCTCCACTTT NA NA TRBJ1-6 TRBV28
CASSHEGGLAGRSSYEQYF TGTGCCAGCAGCCATGAGGGGGGACTAGCGGGGAGGAGCTCCTACGAGCAGTACTTC once TRBD2 TRBJ2-7 TRBV7-8
CASSQGMSSNQPQHF TGTGCCAGTAGTCAGGGGATGAGCAGCAATCAGCCCCAGCATTTT NA NA TRBJ1-5 TRBV19
CASRSRDRGINEQFF TGCGCCAGCAGGTCTAGGGACAGGGGTATTAATGAGCAGTTCTTC NA TRBD1 TRBJ2-1 TRBV5-1
CASSQASGSSYEQYF TGTGCCAGCAGCCAAGCAAGCGGGAGTTCCTACGAGCAGTACTTC once TRBD2 TRBJ2-7 TRBV4-2
CASSFNQETQYF TGTGCCAGCAGTTTCAACCAAGAGACCCAGTACTTC NA NA TRBJ2-5 TRBV28
CASSEARTGQPQHF TGTGCCAGCAGTGAAGCGAGGACGGGACAGCCCCAGCATTTT NA NA TRBJ1-5 TRBV6-1
CASSERGRVRDEQFF TGTGCCAGCAGTGAACGGGGACGGGTCAGGGATGAGCAGTTCTTC NA NA TRBJ2-1 TRBV6-4
CASSSNQGATNEKLFF TGTGCCAGCAGTTCAAATCAGGGGGCAACTAATGAAAAACTGTTTTTT NA TRBD1 TRBJ1-4 TRBV28
CASSPSISYEQYF TGCGCCAGCAGCCCTAGCATCTCCTACGAGCAGTACTTC NA NA TRBJ2-7 TRBV4-1
CASTKGTGGINGYTF TGTGCCAGCACCAAAGGGACAGGGGGCATCAATGGCTACACCTTC NA TRBD1 TRBJ1-2 TRBV2
CASSEDGTGWETQYF TGTGCCAGCAGTGAAGATGGGACAGGGTGGGAGACCCAGTACTTC NA TRBD1 TRBJ2-5 TRBV2
CASRGGSFNSPLHF TGTGCCAGCAGGGGTGGTAGTTTCAATTCACCCCTCCACTTT NA NA TRBJ1-6 TRBV6-5
CASRRQETGELFF TGTGCCAGCAGGAGGCAGGAAACCGGGGAGCTGTTTTTT NA NA TRBJ2-2 TRBV2
CASSLGEENYGYTF TGTGCCAGCAGCTTAGGGGAGGAAAACTATGGCTACACCTTC NA NA TRBJ1-2 TRBV7-9
CSVVGGNYGYTF TGCAGCGTTGTGGGGGGAAACTATGGCTACACCTTC medium-sized NA TRBJ1-2 TRBV29-1
CASSQALRLAGGGLGADTQYF TGTGCCAGCAGCCAGGCTCTCCGGCTAGCGGGCGGAGGGTTAGGGGCAGATACGCAGTATTTT NA TRBD2 TRBJ2-3 TRBV3-1/TRBV3-2
CASYKSTDTQYF TGTGCCAGCTATAAGAGCACAGATACGCAGTATTTT NA NA TRBJ2-3 TRBV18
CASRKTGTDTQYF TGTGCCAGCAGGAAGACAGGCACAGATACGCAGTATTTT NA NA TRBJ2-3 TRBV28
CSASRSGYTF TGCAGTGCTAGTCGAAGTGGCTACACCTTC NA NA TRBJ1-2 TRBV20-1
CASTDGQGRGNTIYF TGTGCCAGTACCGATGGACAGGGACGAGGAAACACCATATATTTT NA TRBD1 TRBJ1-3 TRBV19
CASSLGRTRGYEQYF TGTGCCAGCAGCTTAGGGCGGACTAGGGGCTACGAGCAGTACTTC NA TRBD2 TRBJ2-7 TRBV7-8
CASSGQTNYGYTF TGCGCCAGCAGCGGACAGACAAACTATGGCTACACCTTC NA NA TRBJ1-2 TRBV10-1
CASSVNRDNSPLHF TGCGCCAGCAGTGTGAACAGGGATAATTCACCCCTCCACTTT NA NA TRBJ1-6 TRBV10-1
CASTQDDTGELFF TGCGCCAGCACCCAGGACGACACCGGGGAGCTGTTTTTT few NA TRBJ2-2 TRBV10-1
CASSSQTRGTEAFF TGTGCCAGCAGCTCCCAGACTCGGGGAACTGAAGCTTTCTTT NA NA TRBJ1-1 TRBV5-6
CASSLDNEGGYTF TGTGCCAGCAGCTTAGATAACGAGGGAGGCTACACCTTC NA NA TRBJ1-2 TRBV7-2